The subject of this entry is one T cell receptor beta chain. Antigen unknown. The method was immunoSEQ multiplex PCR; TCRdb's version includes in-frame clones alone and lacks a portion of them. The top ten clones hold over 1.5% of a sample with about 150,000 clones, approximately 94% of them seen once. The data belong to a study of cytomegalovirus exposure and HLA in healthy donors. Points from the study as a whole: The study flagged some 180 TCR beta chains as cytomegalovirus-associated.

Sequenced input: PBMCs. The origin of this receptor is a man aged 18 to 35 in good health and CMV-seropositive.

The CDR3 nucleotides are TGTGCCAGCAGCTTGGGACTAGACCAGGAGCAGTTCTTC. Protein: CASSLGLDQEQFF. This chain joins TRBV7-2 and TRBJ2-1; TRBD2 aligns across 8 bases. With 3 bases clipped from V and 10 bases from J, the junction kept 5 bases outside the gene matches. There are 13 residues in the CDR3. Germline V gene sequence: CDR1 SGHTA, CDR2 FQGNSA.